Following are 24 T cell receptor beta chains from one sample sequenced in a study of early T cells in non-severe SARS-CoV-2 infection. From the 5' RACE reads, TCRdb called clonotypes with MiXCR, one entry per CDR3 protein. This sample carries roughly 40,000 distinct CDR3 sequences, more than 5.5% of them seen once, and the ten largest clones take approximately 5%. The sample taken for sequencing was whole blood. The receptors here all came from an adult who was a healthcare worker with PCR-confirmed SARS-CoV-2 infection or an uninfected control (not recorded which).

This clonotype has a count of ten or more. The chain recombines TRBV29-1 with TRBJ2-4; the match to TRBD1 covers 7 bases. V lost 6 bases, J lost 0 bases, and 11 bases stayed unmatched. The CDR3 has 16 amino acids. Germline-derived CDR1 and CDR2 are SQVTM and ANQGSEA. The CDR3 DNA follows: TGCAGCGTGACCCTGACAGGGCGATTAGCCAAAAACATTCAGTACTTC. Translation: CSVTLTGRLAKNIQYF.

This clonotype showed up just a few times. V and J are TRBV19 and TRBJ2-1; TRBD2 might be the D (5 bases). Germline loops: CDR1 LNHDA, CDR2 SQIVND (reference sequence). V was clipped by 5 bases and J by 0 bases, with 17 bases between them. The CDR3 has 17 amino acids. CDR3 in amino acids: CASSADWALSSYNEQFF. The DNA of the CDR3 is TGTGCCAGTAGTGCGGACTGGGCCCTGAGCTCCTACAATGAGCAGTTCTTC.

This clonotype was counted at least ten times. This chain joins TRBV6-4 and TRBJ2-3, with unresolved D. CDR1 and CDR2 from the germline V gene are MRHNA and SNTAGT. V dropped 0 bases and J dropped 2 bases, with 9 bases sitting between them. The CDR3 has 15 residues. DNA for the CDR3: TGTGCCAGCAGTGACTCGGATTCCCTCACAGATACGCAGTATTTT. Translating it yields CASSDSDSLTDTQYF.

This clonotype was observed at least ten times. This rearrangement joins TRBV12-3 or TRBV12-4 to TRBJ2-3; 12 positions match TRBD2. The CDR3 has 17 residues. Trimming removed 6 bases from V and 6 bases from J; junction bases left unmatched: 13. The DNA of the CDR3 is TGTGCCAGCAGACTCGAAATGACTAGCGGGAGCTCCGATACGCAGTATTTT. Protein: CASRLEMTSGSSDTQYF.

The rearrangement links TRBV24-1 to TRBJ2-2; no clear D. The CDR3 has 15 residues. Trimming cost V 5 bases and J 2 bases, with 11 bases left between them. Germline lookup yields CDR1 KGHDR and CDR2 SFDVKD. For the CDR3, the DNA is TGTGCCACCAGTGTCTCCGGTATCAACACCGGGGAGCTGTTTTTT. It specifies CATSVSGINTGELFF.

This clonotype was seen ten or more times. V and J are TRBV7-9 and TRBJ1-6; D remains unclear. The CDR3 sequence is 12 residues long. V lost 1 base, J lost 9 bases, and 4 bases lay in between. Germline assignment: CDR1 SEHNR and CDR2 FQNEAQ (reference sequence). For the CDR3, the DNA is TGTGCCAGCAGCTTAGAGGTTTCACCCCTCCACTTT. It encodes CASSLEVSPLHF.

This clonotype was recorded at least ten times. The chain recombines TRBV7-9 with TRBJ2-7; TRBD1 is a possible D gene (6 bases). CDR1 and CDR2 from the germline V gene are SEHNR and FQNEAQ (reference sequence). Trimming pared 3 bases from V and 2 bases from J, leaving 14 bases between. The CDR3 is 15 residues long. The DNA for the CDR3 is TGTGCCAGCAGCTTTGGACAGATATTAACCTACGAGCAGTACTTC. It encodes CASSFGQILTYEQYF.

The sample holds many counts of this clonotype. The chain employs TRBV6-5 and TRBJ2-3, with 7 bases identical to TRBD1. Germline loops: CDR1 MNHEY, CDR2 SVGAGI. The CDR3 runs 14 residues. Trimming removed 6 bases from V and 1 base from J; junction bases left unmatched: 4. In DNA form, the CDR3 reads TGTGCCAGCAGCAACAGGGGTCGCACAGATACGCAGTATTTT. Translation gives CASSNRGRTDTQYF.

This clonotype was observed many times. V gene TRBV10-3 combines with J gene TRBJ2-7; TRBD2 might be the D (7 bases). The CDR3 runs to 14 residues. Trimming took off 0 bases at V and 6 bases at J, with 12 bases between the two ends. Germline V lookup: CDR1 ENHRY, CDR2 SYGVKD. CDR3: CAISESGGGGEQYF. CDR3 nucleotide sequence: TGTGCCATCAGTGAGTCAGGGGGAGGGGGCGAGCAGTACTTC.

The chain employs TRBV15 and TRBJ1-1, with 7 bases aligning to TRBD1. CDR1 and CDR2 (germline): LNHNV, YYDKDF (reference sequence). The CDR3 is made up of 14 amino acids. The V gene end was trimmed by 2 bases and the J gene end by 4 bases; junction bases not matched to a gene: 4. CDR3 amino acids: CATSRPQGGTEAFF. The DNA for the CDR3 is TGTGCCACCAGCAGACCCCAGGGGGGCACTGAAGCTTTCTTT.

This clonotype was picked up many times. The CDR3 DNA is TGTGCCAGCAGCTTAGGACCGACCATGAACACTGAAGCTTTCTTT. This encodes CASSLGPTMNTEAFF. The chain links TRBV7-9 to TRBJ1-1; D not resolved. Per germline, CDR1 SEHNR and CDR2 FQNEAQ (reference sequence). This CDR3 comprises 15 residues. With 1 base removed from V and 0 bases from J, the gap between germline ends came to 9 bases.

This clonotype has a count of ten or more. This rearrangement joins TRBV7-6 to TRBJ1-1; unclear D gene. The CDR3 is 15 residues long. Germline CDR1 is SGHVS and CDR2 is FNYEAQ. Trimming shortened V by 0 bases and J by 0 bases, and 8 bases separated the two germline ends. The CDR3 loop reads CASSLALGLNTEAFF. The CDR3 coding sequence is TGTGCCAGCAGCTTAGCGCTAGGTCTGAACACTGAAGCTTTCTTT.

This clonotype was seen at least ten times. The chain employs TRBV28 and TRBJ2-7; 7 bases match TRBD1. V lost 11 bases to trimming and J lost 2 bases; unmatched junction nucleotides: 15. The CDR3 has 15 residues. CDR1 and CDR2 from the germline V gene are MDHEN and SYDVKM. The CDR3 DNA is TGTGCCCTAGCAAGGGCGTCGACAGGGCCCTACGAGCAGTACTTC. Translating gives CALARASTGPYEQYF.

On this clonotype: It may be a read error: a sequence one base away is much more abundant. CDR3 in amino acids: CTSSAETGVRETQYF. CDR3 DNA sequence: TGCACCAGCAGTGCCGAAACAGGGGTGAGGGAGACCCAGTACTTC. V is TRBV10-1 and J is TRBJ2-5; 7 positions agree with TRBD1. Germline V lookup: CDR1 WNHNN, CDR2 SYGVQD (reference sequence). This CDR3 spans 15 amino acids.

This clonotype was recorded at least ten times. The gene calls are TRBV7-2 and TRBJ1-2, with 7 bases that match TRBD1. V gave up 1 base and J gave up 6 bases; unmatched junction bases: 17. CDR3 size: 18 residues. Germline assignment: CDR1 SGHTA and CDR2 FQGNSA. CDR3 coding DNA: TGTGCCAGCAGCTTAGGTCCCGGGACAGCGTCGATCCAAAATGGCTACACCTTC. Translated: CASSLGPGTASIQNGYTF.

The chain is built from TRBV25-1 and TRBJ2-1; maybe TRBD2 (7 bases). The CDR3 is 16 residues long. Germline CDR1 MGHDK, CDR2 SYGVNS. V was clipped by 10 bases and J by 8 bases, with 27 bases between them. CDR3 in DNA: TGTGCCATGTCACAGATGGGGGGCGGGAGAGTATATGAGCAGTTCTTC. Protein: CAMSQMGGGRVYEQFF.

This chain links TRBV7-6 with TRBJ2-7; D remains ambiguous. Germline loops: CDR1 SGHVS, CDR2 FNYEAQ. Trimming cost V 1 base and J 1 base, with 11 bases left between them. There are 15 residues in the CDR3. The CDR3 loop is CASSLVSDGSYEQYF. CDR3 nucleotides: TGTGCCAGCAGCTTAGTGAGCGATGGGTCCTACGAGCAGTACTTC.

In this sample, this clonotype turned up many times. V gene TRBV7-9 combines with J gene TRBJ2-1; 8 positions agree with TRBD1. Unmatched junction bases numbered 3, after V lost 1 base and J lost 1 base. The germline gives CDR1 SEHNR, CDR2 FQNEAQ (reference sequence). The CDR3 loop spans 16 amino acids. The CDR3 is CASSLDTGGSYNEQFF. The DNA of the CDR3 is TGTGCCAGCAGCTTAGACACAGGGGGGTCCTACAATGAGCAGTTCTTC.

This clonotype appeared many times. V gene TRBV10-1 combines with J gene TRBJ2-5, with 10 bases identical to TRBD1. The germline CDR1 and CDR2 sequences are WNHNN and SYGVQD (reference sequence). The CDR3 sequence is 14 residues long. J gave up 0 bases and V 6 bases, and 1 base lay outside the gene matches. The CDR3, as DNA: TGCGCCAGCAGGGACAGGGGGTACCAAGAGACCCAGTACTTC. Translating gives CASRDRGYQETQYF.

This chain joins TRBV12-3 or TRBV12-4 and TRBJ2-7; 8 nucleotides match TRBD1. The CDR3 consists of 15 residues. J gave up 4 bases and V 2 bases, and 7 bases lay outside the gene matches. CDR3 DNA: TGTGCCAGCAGTTTACGGACAGGGCCCGGATACGAGCAGTACTTC. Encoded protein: CASSLRTGPGYEQYF.

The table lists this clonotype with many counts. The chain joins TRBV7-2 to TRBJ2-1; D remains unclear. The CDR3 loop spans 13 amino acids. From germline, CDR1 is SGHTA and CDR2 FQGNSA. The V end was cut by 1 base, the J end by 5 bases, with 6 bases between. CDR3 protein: CASSLDFNNEQFF. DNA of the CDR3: TGTGCCAGCAGCTTAGACTTCAACAATGAGCAGTTCTTC.

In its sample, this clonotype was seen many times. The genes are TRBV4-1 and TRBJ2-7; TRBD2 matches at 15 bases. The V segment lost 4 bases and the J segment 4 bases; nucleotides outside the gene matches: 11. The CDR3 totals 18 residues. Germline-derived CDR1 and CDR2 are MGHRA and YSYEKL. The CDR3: CASSPGPGLAGGRYEQYF. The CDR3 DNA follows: TGCGCCAGCAGCCCCGGGCCGGGACTAGCGGGAGGAAGGTACGAGCAGTACTTC.

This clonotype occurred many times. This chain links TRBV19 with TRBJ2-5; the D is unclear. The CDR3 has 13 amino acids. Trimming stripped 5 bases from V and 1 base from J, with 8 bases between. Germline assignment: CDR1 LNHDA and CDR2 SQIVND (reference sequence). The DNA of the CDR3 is TGTGCCAGTAGTGCCGACACCCAAGAGACCCAGTACTTC. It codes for CASSADTQETQYF.

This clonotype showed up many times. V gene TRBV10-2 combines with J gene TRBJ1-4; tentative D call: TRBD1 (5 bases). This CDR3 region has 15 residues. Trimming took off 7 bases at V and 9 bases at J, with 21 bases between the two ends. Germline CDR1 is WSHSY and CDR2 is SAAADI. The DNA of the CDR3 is TGCGCCAGCACCCGTGAAGGAGGGACGCGGAAAAAACTGTTTTTT. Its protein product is CASTREGGTRKKLFF.